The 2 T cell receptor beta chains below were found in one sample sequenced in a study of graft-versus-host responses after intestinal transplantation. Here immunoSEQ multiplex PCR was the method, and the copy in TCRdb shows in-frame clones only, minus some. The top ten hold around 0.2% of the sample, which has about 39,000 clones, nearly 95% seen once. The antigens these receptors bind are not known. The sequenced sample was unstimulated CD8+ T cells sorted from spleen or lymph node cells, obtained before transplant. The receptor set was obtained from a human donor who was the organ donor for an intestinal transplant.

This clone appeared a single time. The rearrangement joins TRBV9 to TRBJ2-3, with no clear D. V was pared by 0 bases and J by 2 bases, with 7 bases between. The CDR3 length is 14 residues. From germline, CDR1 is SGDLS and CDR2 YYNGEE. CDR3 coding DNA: TGTGCCAGCAGCGTAGAGGATCTCACAGATACGCAGTATTTT. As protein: CASSVEDLTDTQYF.

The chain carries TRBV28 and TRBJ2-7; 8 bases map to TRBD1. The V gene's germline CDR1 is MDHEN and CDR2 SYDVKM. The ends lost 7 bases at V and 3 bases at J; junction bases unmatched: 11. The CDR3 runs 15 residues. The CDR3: CASISGQGKVYEQYF. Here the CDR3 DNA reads TGTGCCAGCATATCAGGACAGGGAAAAGTCTACGAGCAGTACTTC. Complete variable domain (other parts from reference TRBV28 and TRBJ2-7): DVKVTQSSRYLVKRTGEKVFLECVQDMDHENMFWYRQDPGLGLRLIYFSYDVKMKEKGDIPEGYSVSREKKERFSLILESASTNQTSMYLCASISGQGKVYEQYFGPGTRLTVT.